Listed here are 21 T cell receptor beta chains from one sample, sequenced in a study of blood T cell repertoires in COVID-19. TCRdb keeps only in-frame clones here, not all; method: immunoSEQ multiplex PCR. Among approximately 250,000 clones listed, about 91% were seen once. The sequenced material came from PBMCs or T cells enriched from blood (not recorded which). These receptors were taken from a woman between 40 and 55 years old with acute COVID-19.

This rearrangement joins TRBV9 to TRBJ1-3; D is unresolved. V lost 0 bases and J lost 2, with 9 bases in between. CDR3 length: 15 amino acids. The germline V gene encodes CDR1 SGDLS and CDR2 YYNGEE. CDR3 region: CASSVVGTAGNTIYF. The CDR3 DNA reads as TGTGCCAGCAGCGTAGTAGGTACAGCTGGAAACACCATATATTTT.

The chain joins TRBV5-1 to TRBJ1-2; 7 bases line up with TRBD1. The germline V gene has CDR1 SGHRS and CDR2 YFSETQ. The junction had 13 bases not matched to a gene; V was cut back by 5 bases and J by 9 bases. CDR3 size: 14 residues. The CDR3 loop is CASRAPGGVGSYTF. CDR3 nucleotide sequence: TGCGCCAGCAGGGCTCCAGGGGGAGTCGGGAGCTACACCTTC. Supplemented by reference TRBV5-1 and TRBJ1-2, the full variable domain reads KAGVTQTPRYLIKTRGQQVTLSCSPISGHRSVSWYQQTPGQGLQFLFEYFSETQRNKGNFPGRFSGRQFSNSRSEMNVSTLELGDSALYLCASRAPGGVGSYTFGSGTRLTVV.

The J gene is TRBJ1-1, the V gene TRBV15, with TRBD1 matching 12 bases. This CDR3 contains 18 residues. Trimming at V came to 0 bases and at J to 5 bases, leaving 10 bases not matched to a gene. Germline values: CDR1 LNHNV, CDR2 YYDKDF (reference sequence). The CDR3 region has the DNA TGTGCCACCAGCAGAGAAACACCGGGACAGGGGGCTGCTACTGAAGCTTTCTTT. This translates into CATSRETPGQGAATEAFF.

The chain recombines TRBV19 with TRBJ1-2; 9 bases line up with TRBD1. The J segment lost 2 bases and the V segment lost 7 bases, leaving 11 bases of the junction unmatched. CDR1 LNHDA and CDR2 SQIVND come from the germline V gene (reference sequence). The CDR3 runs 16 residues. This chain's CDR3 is CASTSDRGLSNYGYTF. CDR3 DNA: TGTGCCAGTACCTCGGACAGGGGATTATCGAACTATGGCTACACCTTC.

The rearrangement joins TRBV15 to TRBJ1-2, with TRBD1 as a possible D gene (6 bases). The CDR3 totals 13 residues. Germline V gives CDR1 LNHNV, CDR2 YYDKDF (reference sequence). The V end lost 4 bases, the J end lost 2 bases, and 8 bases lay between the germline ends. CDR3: CATSTQGNYGYTF. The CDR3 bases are TGTGCCACCAGCACCCAGGGGAACTATGGCTACACCTTC.

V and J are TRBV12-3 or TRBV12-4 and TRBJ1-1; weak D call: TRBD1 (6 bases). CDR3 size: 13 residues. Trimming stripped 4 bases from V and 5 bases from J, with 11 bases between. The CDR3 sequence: CASSWTVGTEAFF. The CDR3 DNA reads TGTGCCAGCAGTTGGACAGTAGGGACTGAAGCTTTCTTT.

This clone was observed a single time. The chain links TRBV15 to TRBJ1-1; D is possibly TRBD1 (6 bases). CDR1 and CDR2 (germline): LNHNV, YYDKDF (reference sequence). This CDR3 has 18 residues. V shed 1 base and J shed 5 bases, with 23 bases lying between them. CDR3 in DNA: TGTGCCACCAGCAGAGGGTCCACTTGGACAGAGGATAGAACTGAAGCTTTCTTT. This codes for CATSRGSTWTEDRTEAFF. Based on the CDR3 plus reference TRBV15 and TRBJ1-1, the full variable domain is DAMVIQNPRYQVTQFGKPVTLSCSQTLNHNVMYWYQQKSSQAPKLLFHYYDKDFNNEADTPDNFQSRRPNTSFCFLDIRSPGLGDTAMYLCATSRGSTWTEDRTEAFFGQGTRLTVV.

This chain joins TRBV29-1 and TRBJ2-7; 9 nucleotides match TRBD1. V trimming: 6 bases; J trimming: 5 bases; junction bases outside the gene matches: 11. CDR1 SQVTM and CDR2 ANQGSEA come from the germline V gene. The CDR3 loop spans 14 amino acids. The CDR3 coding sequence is TGCAGCGTGTGGGACAGGGACTCAGCGGACGAGCAGTACTTC. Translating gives CSVWDRDSADEQYF.

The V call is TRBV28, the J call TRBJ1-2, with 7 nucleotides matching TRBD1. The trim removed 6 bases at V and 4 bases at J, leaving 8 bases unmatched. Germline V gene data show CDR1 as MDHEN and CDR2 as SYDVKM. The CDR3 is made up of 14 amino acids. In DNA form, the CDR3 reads TGTGCCAGCAGAGACCAGGGGGATATCTATGGCTACACCTTC. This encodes CASRDQGDIYGYTF.

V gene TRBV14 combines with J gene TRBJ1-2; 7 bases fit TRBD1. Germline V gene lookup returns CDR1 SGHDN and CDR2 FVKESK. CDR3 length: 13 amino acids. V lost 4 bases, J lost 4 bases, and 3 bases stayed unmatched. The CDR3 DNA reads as TGTGCCAGCAGCCCGGGACAGCTCTATGGCTACACCTTC. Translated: CASSPGQLYGYTF.

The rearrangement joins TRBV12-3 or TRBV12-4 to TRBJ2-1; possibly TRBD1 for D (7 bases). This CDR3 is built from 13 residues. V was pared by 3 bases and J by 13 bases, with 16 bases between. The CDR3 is CASSLRGDSVQFF. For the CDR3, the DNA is TGTGCCAGCAGTTTGAGGGGGGACAGTGTCCAGTTCTTC.

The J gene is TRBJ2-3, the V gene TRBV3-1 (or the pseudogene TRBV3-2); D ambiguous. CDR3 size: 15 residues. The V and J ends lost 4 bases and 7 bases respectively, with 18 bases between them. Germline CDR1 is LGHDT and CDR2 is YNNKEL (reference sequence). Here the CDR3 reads CASSPPLGAPNTQYF. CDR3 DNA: TGTGCCAGCAGCCCCCCCCTGGGCGCCCCCAATACGCAGTATTTT.

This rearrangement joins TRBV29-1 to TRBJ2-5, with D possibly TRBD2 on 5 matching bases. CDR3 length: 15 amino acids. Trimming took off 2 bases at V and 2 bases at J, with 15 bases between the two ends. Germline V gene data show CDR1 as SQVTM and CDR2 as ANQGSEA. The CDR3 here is CSVEQTSMGQETQYF. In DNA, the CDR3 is TGCAGCGTTGAACAAACTAGTATGGGTCAAGAGACCCAGTACTTC.

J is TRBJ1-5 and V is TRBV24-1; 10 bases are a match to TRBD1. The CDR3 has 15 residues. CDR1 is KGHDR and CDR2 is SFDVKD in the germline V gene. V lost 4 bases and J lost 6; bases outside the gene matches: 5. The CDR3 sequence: CATSEKTGGSQPQHF. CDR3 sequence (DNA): TGTGCCACCAGTGAGAAGACAGGGGGCTCTCAGCCCCAGCATTTT.

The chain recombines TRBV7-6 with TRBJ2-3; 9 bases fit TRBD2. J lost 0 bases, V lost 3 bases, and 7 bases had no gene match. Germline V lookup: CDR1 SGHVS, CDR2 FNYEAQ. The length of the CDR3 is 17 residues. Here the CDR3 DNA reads TGTGCCAGCAGCTTTGGTAGCGGGAGTTCGAGCACAGATACGCAGTATTTT. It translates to CASSFGSGSSSTDTQYF.

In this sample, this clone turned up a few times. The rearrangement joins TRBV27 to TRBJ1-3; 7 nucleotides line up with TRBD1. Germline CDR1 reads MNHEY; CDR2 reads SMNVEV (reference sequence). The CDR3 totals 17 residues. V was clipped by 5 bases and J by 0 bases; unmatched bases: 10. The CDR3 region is CASSRGTASFSGNTIYF. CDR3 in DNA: TGTGCCAGCAGTCGCGGGACAGCGTCATTCTCTGGAAACACCATATATTTT.

CDR3 loop: CAWSVPVPREAFF. CDR3 bases: TGTGCCTGGAGTGTACCGGTCCCACGTGAAGCTTTCTTT. The chain recombines TRBV30 with TRBJ1-1; D is unresolved. With 0 bases removed from V and 7 bases from J, the gap between germline ends came to 12 bases. Germline V gene sequence: CDR1 GTSNPN, CDR2 SVGIG (reference sequence). The CDR3 has 13 residues.

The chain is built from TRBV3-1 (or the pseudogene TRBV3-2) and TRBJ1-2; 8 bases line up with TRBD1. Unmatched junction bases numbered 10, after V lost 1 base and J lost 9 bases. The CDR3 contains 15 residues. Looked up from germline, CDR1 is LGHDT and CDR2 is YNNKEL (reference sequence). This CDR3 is CASSQVSSGGGSYTF. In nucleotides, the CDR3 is TGTGCCAGCAGCCAAGTATCGTCAGGGGGCGGGAGCTACACCTTC.

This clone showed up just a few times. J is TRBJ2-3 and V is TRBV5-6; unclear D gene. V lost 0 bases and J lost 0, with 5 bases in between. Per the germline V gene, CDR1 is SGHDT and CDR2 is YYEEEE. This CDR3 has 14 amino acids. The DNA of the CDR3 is TGTGCCAGCAGCTTGGGACTTAGCACAGATACGCAGTATTTT. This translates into CASSLGLSTDTQYF.

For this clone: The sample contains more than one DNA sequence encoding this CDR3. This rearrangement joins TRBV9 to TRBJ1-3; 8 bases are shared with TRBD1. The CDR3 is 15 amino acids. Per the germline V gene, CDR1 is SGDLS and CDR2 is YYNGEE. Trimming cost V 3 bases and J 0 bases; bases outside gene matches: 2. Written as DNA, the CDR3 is TGTGCCAGCAGCGCTACAGGGGGCTCTGGAAACACCATATATTTT. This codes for CASSATGGSGNTIYF.

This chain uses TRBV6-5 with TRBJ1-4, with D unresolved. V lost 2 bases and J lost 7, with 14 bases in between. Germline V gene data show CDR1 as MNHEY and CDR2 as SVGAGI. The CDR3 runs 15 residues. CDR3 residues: CASSYTQVIGEKLFF. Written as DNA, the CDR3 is TGTGCCAGCAGTTACACGCAGGTCATCGGTGAAAAACTGTTTTTT.